Listed here is a single TCR beta chain. The data originate from a study of control samples from healthy donors and cancer patients. Looked up from germline, CDR1 is MNHNY and CDR2 is SVGAGI (reference sequence). Trimming removed 0 bases from V and 7 bases from J; junction bases left unmatched: 8. There are 15 residues in the CDR3. Only in-frame clones appear in the TCRdb table, and some are missing; sequencing was by immunoSEQ multiplex PCR. The sample holds roughly 190,000 clones, about 90% seen once. The clonotype comes from a man aged 30 to 39 in good health. The chain couples TRBV6-6 to TRBJ1-1; the match to TRBD1 covers 7 bases. Sequenced sample: blood. The CDR3 reads CASSYSGDSGLEAFF. CDR3 sequence (DNA): TGTGCCAGCAGTTACTCGGGGGACAGTGGACTTGAAGCTTTCTTT.